Given below is one T cell receptor (beta chain) in context. This entry comes from a study of blood T cell repertoires in COVID-19. Sequenced by immunoSEQ multiplex PCR; TCRdb stores in-frame clones only, minus some. Of 310,000 or so clones in the sample, 75% to 90% are singletons; the top ten hold 2.2%. CDR1 SGHRS and CDR2 YFSETQ come from the germline V gene. The CDR3 contains 15 residues. Deletions cut 2 bases from V and 1 base from J, with 12 bases between. Sample: peripheral blood. This sequence joins TRBV5-1 and TRBJ1-1, with D tentatively TRBD1 (6 bases). This clonotype was obtained from a woman aged 50 to 60 who had recovered from COVID-19. In DNA form, the CDR3 reads TGCGCCAGCAGCTTCCTAACAGGGTGGAACACTGAAGCTTTCTTT. Protein sequence: CASSFLTGWNTEAFF.